The rows below give T cell receptor beta chains drawn from one sample of a study of cytomegalovirus exposure and HLA in healthy donors. Sequenced by immunoSEQ multiplex PCR; TCRdb stores in-frame clones only, minus some. This table holds some 110,000 clones. Material: PBMCs. All receptors derive from a man in his forties or fifties in good health and CMV-seronegative. Each CDR3 is given with its conserved first and last residue. Fields, in order: V gene, D gene, J gene, CDR3 protein, CDR3 DNA. A D gene is named only where the DNA matches it firmly.

TRBV6-6	NA	TRBJ2-1	CASSSYSMGSYNEQFF	TGTGCCAGCAGTTCCTATAGCATGGGCTCCTACAATGAGCAGTTCTTC
TRBV7-9	NA	TRBJ1-3	CASSLDYGGSGNTIYF	TGTGCCAGCAGCTTGGATTACGGGGGTTCTGGAAACACCATATATTTT
TRBV30	NA	TRBJ1-5	CAWSPGVNQPQHF	TGTGCCTGGAGTCCAGGGGTCAATCAGCCCCAGCATTTT
TRBV5-4	NA	TRBJ1-1	CASSSGGVMNTEAFF	TGTGCCAGCAGCTCCGGGGGGGTGATGAACACTGAAGCTTTCTTT
TRBV2	TRBD1	TRBJ2-1	CAGDRGPLYNEQFF	TGTGCCGGAGACAGGGGACCCCTTTACAATGAGCAGTTCTTC
TRBV30	TRBD2	TRBJ2-2	CAYEGLAGPNTGELFF	TGTGCCTATGAGGGGCTAGCGGGACCCAACACCGGGGAGCTGTTTTTT
TRBV9	TRBD2	TRBJ2-3	CASTRGAASGSTDTQYF	TGTGCCAGCACCCGGGGGGCCGCTAGCGGGAGCACAGATACGCAGTATTTT
TRBV19	TRBD2	TRBJ2-2	CASRLAGGASGELFF	TGTGCCAGTAGGCTAGCGGGAGGAGCTTCCGGGGAGCTGTTTTTT
TRBV11-2	NA	TRBJ1-3	CASSLGGELSGNTIYF	TGTGCCAGCAGCTTAGGGGGGGAGCTCTCTGGAAACACCATATATTTT
TRBV19	NA	TRBJ1-1	CASSMGGGGTEAFF	TGTGCCAGTAGTATGGGCGGGGGTGGCACTGAAGCTTTCTTT
TRBV7-6	NA	TRBJ2-1	CASSASPALNEQFF	TGTGCCAGCAGCGCAAGCCCCGCTTTGAATGAGCAGTTCTTC
TRBV2	NA	TRBJ2-3	CASRRDSTNTQYF	TGTGCCAGCAGGCGGGACTCTACTAATACGCAGTATTTT
TRBV5-4	TRBD2	TRBJ2-7	CASSFGTSGRGYEQYF	TGTGCCAGCAGTTTCGGGACTAGCGGGAGAGGCTACGAGCAGTACTTC
TRBV4-2	NA	TRBJ2-2	CASSQVTNTGELFF	TGTGCCAGCAGCCAAGTAACGAACACCGGGGAGCTGTTTTTT
TRBV19	TRBD2	TRBJ2-5	CASSKGLAVTQETQYF	TGTGCCAGTAGTAAAGGACTAGCGGTCACCCAAGAGACCCAGTACTTC
TRBV30	TRBD2	TRBJ2-5	CAWTRWTSTTNERQETQYF	TGTGCCTGGACTCGGTGGACTAGCACCACAAATGAGCGGCAAGAGACCCAGTACTTC
TRBV9	TRBD2	TRBJ2-3	CASSVEGSGDTQYF	TGTGCCAGCAGCGTAGAAGGTAGCGGGGATACGCAGTATTTT
TRBV5-1	TRBD2	TRBJ2-2	CASNRETSGRTGELFF	TGCGCCAGCAATCGGGAAACTAGCGGGAGGACCGGGGAGCTGTTTTTT
TRBV6-5	TRBD2	TRBJ2-7	CASSRGTSGSREQYF	TGTGCCAGCAGTCGTGGGACTAGCGGGAGTCGTGAGCAGTACTTC
TRBV7-8	TRBD2	TRBJ2-1	CASSSLTSGRSLGKGLEQFF	TGTGCCAGCAGCTCATTGACTAGCGGGAGGAGCCTGGGTAAGGGTTTGGAGCAGTTCTTC